The rows below give T cell receptor beta chains drawn from one sample of a study of patients and donors after allogeneic stem cell transplantation. TCRdb reanalysed the RT-PCR reads using MiXCR and keeps one entry per CDR3 protein. This table holds tens of thousands of distinct CDR3 sequences, 48% found once. Material: blood, either unsorted or a sorted T cell fraction (not recorded which). The receptors were gathered from a human donor who was either an allogeneic HSCT recipient or a stem cell or donor lymphocyte infusion donor (not recorded which). It is not recorded whose cells these are; they may come from a transplant donor. Each CDR3 is given with its conserved first and last residue. The order of the fields is CDR3 DNA, CDR3 protein, D gene, J gene, V gene, clone size. The D gene is left open where the match is weak. Clone sizes are given selectively: once, few, many, or a class where the clone is expanded.

CDR3nt: TGTGCCTGGAGTCAAGACAGAGTCGGGGAGCTGTTTTTT; CDR3aa: CAWSQDRVGELFF; d_gene: -; j_gene: TRBJ2-2; v_gene: TRBV30; abundance: -
CDR3nt: TGTGCCAGCAGACGGGACAGTCCCCAGCCCCAGCATTTT; CDR3aa: CASRRDSPQPQHF; d_gene: TRBD1; j_gene: TRBJ1-5; v_gene: TRBV12-3/TRBV12-4; abundance: -
CDR3nt: TGTGCCAGCAGGCCCGCCCCTCTCTACGAAAAACTGTTTTTT; CDR3aa: CASRPAPLYEKLFF; d_gene: -; j_gene: TRBJ1-4; v_gene: TRBV12-3/TRBV12-4; abundance: few
CDR3nt: TGCGCCAGCAGCCAAGATCTCCTCGGGGGGAATGAGCAGTTCTTC; CDR3aa: CASSQDLLGGNEQFF; d_gene: TRBD2; j_gene: TRBJ2-1; v_gene: TRBV4-3; abundance: -
CDR3nt: TGCAGTGCGGGACAGGGCAGGAGGAATCAGCCCCAGCATTTT; CDR3aa: CSAGQGRRNQPQHF; d_gene: TRBD1; j_gene: TRBJ1-5; v_gene: TRBV20-1; abundance: few
CDR3nt: TGTGCCAGCAGCCAGCGGGCCGGGTATGGCTACACCTTC; CDR3aa: CASSQRAGYGYTF; d_gene: -; j_gene: TRBJ1-2; v_gene: TRBV7-9; abundance: few
CDR3nt: TGTGCCAGCAGTTACTCACAGGGGATAGGGGAAGCTTTCTTT; CDR3aa: CASSYSQGIGEAFF; d_gene: TRBD1; j_gene: TRBJ1-1; v_gene: TRBV6-2/TRBV6-3; abundance: -
CDR3nt: TGCAGCGTGGGGAGAACCGAGGAGGCTCCGTACTTC; CDR3aa: CSVGRTEEAPYF; d_gene: -; j_gene: TRBJ2-5; v_gene: TRBV29-1; abundance: -
CDR3nt: TGCAGCGTCGCCGGCCGGACAGCAACTAATGAAAAACTGTTTTTT; CDR3aa: CSVAGRTATNEKLFF; d_gene: -; j_gene: TRBJ1-4; v_gene: TRBV29-1; abundance: -
CDR3nt: TGCAGTGCTAGAGATTCAAGGAGTAATTCACCCCTCCACTTT; CDR3aa: CSARDSRSNSPLHF; d_gene: -; j_gene: TRBJ1-6; v_gene: TRBV20-1; abundance: -
CDR3nt: TGCGCCAGCAGCCCGTATTCCGGGACACTTTACGAGCAGTACTTC; CDR3aa: CASSPYSGTLYEQYF; d_gene: -; j_gene: TRBJ2-7; v_gene: TRBV5-1; abundance: -
CDR3nt: TGTGCCAGCAGCAGACCGGGACTAGCGGGAGTGGGTGAGCAGTTCTTC; CDR3aa: CASSRPGLAGVGEQFF; d_gene: TRBD2; j_gene: TRBJ2-1; v_gene: TRBV14; abundance: -
CDR3nt: TGTGCCAGCAGTAGAGCAGCAGGGAATAGGTTGCAAGAGACCCAGTACTTC; CDR3aa: CASSRAAGNRLQETQYF; d_gene: -; j_gene: TRBJ2-5; v_gene: TRBV27; abundance: few
CDR3nt: TGCGCCAGCACCATAGGCTCCGGCAACTATGGCTACACCTTC; CDR3aa: CASTIGSGNYGYTF; d_gene: -; j_gene: TRBJ1-2; v_gene: TRBV5-1; abundance: -
CDR3nt: TGTGCCAGCAGCCAACCACAGGGCCTCACTGAAGCTTTCTTT; CDR3aa: CASSQPQGLTEAFF; d_gene: -; j_gene: TRBJ1-1; v_gene: TRBV2; abundance: few
CDR3nt: TGTGCCAGCAGTCCCCCAAACACACCCCTCCACTTT; CDR3aa: CASSPPNTPLHF; d_gene: -; j_gene: TRBJ1-6; v_gene: TRBV28; abundance: -
CDR3nt: TGCAGTGCTAGCGGGCCGGGACTTAAGTCCTATGAGCAGTTCTTC; CDR3aa: CSASGPGLKSYEQFF; d_gene: -; j_gene: TRBJ2-1; v_gene: TRBV20-1; abundance: -
CDR3nt: TGTGCCAGCTGCAGGATGGGGACTAATGAAAAACTGTTTTTT; CDR3aa: CASCRMGTNEKLFF; d_gene: -; j_gene: TRBJ1-4; v_gene: TRBV7-2; abundance: -
CDR3nt: TGTGCCAGCAGCGCCGGGACAGGGCGAGAGGTCAATCAGCCCCAGCATTTT; CDR3aa: CASSAGTGREVNQPQHF; d_gene: TRBD1; j_gene: TRBJ1-5; v_gene: TRBV28; abundance: -
CDR3nt: TGTGCCTGGAGTCTCCAGGTAGCTGAAGCTTTCTTT; CDR3aa: CAWSLQVAEAFF; d_gene: -; j_gene: TRBJ1-1; v_gene: TRBV30; abundance: medium-sized
CDR3nt: TGTGCCAGCTCCTCGCCGACAGTCTATGGCTACACCTTC; CDR3aa: CASSSPTVYGYTF; d_gene: -; j_gene: TRBJ1-2; v_gene: TRBV12-3/TRBV12-4; abundance: few
CDR3nt: TGTGCCAGCAGCCAAGAAACAGGCCGGGCACTGTTTTTT; CDR3aa: CASSQETGRALFF; d_gene: -; j_gene: TRBJ1-4; v_gene: TRBV14; abundance: -
CDR3nt: TGTGCCAGCAGTTACTCCTCGGGTTGGAGTGGAAACACCATATATTTT; CDR3aa: CASSYSSGWSGNTIYF; d_gene: -; j_gene: TRBJ1-3; v_gene: TRBV6-5; abundance: -
CDR3nt: TGTGCCACCAGCAGATTAGGACAGGAAATCCCATACTTC; CDR3aa: CATSRLGQEIPYF; d_gene: TRBD1; j_gene: TRBJ1-2; v_gene: TRBV15; abundance: few
CDR3nt: TGCAGCGCTAGGACAGCCTCCTACGAGCAGTACTTC; CDR3aa: CSARTASYEQYF; d_gene: -; j_gene: TRBJ2-7; v_gene: TRBV29-1; abundance: -
CDR3nt: TGTGCCACCAGCAGAGATTTGTACACTCCATTCCCTCCCGGGGGCAATCAGCCCCAGCATTTT; CDR3aa: CATSRDLYTPFPPGGNQPQHF; d_gene: -; j_gene: TRBJ1-5; v_gene: TRBV15; abundance: -
CDR3nt: TGCGCCAGCAGATCGTCCGGGACAGGGGACGAAAAACTGTTTTTT; CDR3aa: CASRSSGTGDEKLFF; d_gene: TRBD1; j_gene: TRBJ1-4; v_gene: TRBV5-1; abundance: few
CDR3nt: TGCGCCAGCAGCGAGGGACAGAACACTGAAGCTTTCTTT; CDR3aa: CASSEGQNTEAFF; d_gene: -; j_gene: TRBJ1-1; v_gene: TRBV5-1; abundance: -
CDR3nt: TGCAGTGCTCCGACAATGAGGGTAAACACTGAAGCTTTCTTT; CDR3aa: CSAPTMRVNTEAFF; d_gene: -; j_gene: TRBJ1-1; v_gene: TRBV20-1; abundance: few
CDR3nt: TGTGCCAGCAGCTTCCTCGGGCCGCCCCCCACAGATACGCAGTATTTT; CDR3aa: CASSFLGPPPTDTQYF; d_gene: -; j_gene: TRBJ2-3; v_gene: TRBV5-6; abundance: -
CDR3nt: TGTGCCAGCAGCCAAGGAAGTAGCAATCAGCCCCAGCATTTT; CDR3aa: CASSQGSSNQPQHF; d_gene: -; j_gene: TRBJ1-5; v_gene: TRBV4-2; abundance: few